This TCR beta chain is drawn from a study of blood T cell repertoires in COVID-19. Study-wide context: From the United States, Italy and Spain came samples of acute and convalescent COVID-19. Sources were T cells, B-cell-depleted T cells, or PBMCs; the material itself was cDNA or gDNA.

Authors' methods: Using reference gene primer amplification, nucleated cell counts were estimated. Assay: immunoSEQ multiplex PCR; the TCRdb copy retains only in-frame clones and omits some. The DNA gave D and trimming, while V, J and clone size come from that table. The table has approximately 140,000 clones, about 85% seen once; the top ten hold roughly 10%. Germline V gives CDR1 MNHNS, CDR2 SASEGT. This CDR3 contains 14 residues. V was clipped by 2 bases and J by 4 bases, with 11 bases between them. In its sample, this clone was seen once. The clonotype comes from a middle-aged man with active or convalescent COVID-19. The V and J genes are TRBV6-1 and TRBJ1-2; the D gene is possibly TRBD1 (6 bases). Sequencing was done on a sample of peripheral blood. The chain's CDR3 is CASSETTGAYGYTF. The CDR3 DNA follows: TGTGCCAGCAGTGAAACGACAGGCGCCTATGGCTACACCTTC.